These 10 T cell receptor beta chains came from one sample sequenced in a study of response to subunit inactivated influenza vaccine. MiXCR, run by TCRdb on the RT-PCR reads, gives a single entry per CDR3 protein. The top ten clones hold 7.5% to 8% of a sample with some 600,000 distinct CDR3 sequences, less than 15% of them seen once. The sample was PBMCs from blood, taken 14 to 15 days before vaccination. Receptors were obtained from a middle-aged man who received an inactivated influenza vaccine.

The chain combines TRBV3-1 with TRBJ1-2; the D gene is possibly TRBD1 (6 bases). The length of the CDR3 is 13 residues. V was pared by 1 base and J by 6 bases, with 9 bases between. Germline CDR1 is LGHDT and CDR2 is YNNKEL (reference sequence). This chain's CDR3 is CASSQGEGDGYTF. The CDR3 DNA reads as TGTGCCAGCAGCCAAGGCGAGGGGGATGGCTACACCTTC.

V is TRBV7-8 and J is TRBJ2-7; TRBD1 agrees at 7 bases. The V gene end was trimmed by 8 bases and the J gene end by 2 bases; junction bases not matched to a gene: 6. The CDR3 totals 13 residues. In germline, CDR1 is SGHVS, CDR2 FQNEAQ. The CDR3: CASAGQVTYEQYF. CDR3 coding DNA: TGTGCCAGCGCTGGACAGGTTACCTACGAGCAGTACTTC.

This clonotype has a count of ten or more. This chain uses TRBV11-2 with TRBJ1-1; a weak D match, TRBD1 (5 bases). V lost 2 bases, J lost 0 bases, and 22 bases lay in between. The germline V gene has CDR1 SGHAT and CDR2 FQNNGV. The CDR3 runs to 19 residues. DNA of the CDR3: TGTGCCAGCAGCTTAAGTTTTCTTGCGGGACGGCGATTGAACACTGAAGCTTTCTTT. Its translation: CASSLSFLAGRRLNTEAFF. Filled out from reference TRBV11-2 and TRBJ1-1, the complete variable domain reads EAGVAQSPRYKIIEKRQSVAFWCNPISGHATLYWYQQILGQGPKLLIQFQNNGVVDDSQLPKDRFSAERLKGVDSTLKIQPAKLEDSAVYLCASSLSFLAGRRLNTEAFFGQGTRLTVV.

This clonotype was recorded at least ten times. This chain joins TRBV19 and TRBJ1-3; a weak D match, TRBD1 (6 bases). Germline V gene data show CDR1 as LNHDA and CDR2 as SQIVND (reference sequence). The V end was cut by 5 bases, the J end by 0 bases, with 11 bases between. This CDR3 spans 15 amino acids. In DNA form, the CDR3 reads TGTGCCAGTAGTCAGGGGCCAGGCTCTGGAAACACCATATATTTT. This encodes CASSQGPGSGNTIYF.

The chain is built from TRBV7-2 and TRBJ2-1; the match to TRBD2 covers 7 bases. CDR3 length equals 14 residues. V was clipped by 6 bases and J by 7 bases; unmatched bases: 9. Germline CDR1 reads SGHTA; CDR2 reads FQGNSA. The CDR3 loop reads CASSYAGVANEQFF. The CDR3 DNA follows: TGTGCCAGCAGTTATGCGGGAGTCGCGAATGAGCAGTTCTTC.

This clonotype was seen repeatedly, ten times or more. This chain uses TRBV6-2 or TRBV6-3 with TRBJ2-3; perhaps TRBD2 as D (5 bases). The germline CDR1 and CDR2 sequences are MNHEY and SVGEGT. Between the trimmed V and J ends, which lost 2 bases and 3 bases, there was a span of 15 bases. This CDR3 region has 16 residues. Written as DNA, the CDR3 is TGTGCCAGCAGTTACGGTGGCGGGTTCGGAACAGATACGCAGTATTTT. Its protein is CASSYGGGFGTDTQYF.

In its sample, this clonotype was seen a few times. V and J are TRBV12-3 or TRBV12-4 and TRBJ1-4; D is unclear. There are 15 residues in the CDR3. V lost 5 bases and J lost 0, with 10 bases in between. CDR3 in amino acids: CASSLSAATNEKLFF. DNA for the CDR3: TGTGCCAGCAGTCTCTCAGCGGCAACTAATGAAAAACTGTTTTTT.

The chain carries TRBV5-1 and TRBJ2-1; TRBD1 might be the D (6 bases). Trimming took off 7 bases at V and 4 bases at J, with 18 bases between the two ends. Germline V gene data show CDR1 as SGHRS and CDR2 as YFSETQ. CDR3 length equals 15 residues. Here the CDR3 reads CASGVRTGSYNEQFF. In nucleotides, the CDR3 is TGCGCCAGCGGGGTTAGAACAGGGTCGTACAATGAGCAGTTCTTC.

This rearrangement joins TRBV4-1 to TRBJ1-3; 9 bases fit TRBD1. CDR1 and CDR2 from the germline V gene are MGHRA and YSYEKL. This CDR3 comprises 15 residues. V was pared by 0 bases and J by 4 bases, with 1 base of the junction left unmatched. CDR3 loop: CASSQEQGAGNTIYF. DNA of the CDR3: TGCGCCAGCAGCCAAGAACAGGGGGCAGGAAACACCATATATTTT.

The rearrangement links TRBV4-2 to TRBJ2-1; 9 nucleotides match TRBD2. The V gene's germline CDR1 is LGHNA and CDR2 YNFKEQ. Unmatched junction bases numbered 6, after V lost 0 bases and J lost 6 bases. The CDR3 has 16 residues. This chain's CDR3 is CASSQDQRGGANEQFF. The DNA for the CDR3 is TGTGCCAGCAGCCAAGATCAGCGCGGGGGGGCCAATGAGCAGTTCTTC.